These 20 T cell receptor beta chains were all obtained from the same sample, sequenced in a study of cytomegalovirus exposure and HLA in healthy donors. Assay used: immunoSEQ multiplex PCR; TCRdb lists only in-frame clones, some missing. The sample has around 170,000 clones; around nine tenths are singletons. Input material: PBMCs. The receptors come from a man aged 18 to 29 in good health and CMV-seronegative.

V and J are TRBV5-1 and TRBJ2-1, with 9 positions matching TRBD2. CDR1 and CDR2 (germline): SGHRS, YFSETQ. The CDR3 is made up of 16 amino acids. The junction had 5 bases not matched to a gene; V was cut back by 2 bases and J by 2 bases. CDR3 in amino acids: CASSLVGGRAYNEQFF. The CDR3 DNA follows: TGCGCCAGCAGCTTAGTAGGCGGGAGGGCCTACAATGAGCAGTTCTTC.

This chain joins TRBV7-5 and TRBJ2-2; TRBD1, the D gene given by the table, was not confirmed from the DNA. TRBV7-5 is annotated as a pseudogene. The CDR3 is 14 amino acids. CDR3 protein: CVRRQKQGPGELFF. DNA for the CDR3: TGTGTCAGAAGACAGAAACAGGGGCCCGGGGAGCTGTTTTTT.

The genes are TRBV9 and TRBJ2-1; weak D call: TRBD2 (5 bases). Germline CDR1 and CDR2: SGDLS and YYNGEE. Trimming removed 4 bases at V and 3 bases at J, with 20 bases between. The CDR3 extends over 17 amino acids. The CDR3 DNA is TGTGCCAGCAGCTCTCAAGGAGGCAGCTCATACTACAATGAGCAGTTCTTC. This sequence encodes CASSSQGGSSYYNEQFF.

V is TRBV5-1 and J is TRBJ2-3; D is unresolved. Trimming left V 0 bases short and J 1 base short, with 6 bases between. Germline V gene sequence: CDR1 SGHRS, CDR2 YFSETQ. This CDR3 has 14 amino acids. The CDR3 DNA follows: TGCGCCAGCAGCTTGGTCGCAGGCACAGATACGCAGTATTTT. Amino acids: CASSLVAGTDTQYF.

The genes are TRBV2 and TRBJ1-6; TRBD1 matches at 8 bases. J gave up 11 bases and V 7 bases, and 10 bases lay outside the gene matches. Germline CDR1 and CDR2: SNHLY and FYNNEI. This CDR3 contains 14 residues. For the CDR3, the DNA is TGTGCCAGCATCCCAGGTGGACAGGGCGCACCCCTCCACTTT. Its translation is CASIPGGQGAPLHF.

The chain recombines TRBV27 with TRBJ1-5, with D uncertain. Germline V lookup: CDR1 MNHEY, CDR2 SMNVEV (reference sequence). Trimming shortened V by 4 bases and J by 2 bases, and 6 bases separated the two germline ends. The CDR3 sequence is 13 residues long. CDR3 DNA: TGTGCCAGCAGTTACACAGGCAATCAGCCCCAGCATTTT. Amino acids: CASSYTGNQPQHF.

This clone was observed a single time. The chain carries TRBV28 and TRBJ1-2; 10 bases map to TRBD1. The CDR3 runs to 13 residues. Germline loops: CDR1 MDHEN, CDR2 SYDVKM. J lost 8 bases, V lost 6 bases, and 6 bases had no gene match. The CDR3: CASSAGTGEGYTF. As DNA, the CDR3 is TGTGCCAGCAGCGCCGGGACAGGGGAAGGCTACACCTTC.

The chain has TRBV5-1 and TRBJ2-7; 9 bases map to TRBD1. The germline CDR1 and CDR2 sequences are SGHRS and YFSETQ. Losses at the gene ends were 4 bases for V and 6 bases for J; bases not matched to a gene: 8. This CDR3 is built from 14 residues. CDR3 sequence (DNA): TGCGCCAGCAGCGGCGGGACAGGGCTTGGCGAGCAGTACGTC. It translates to CASSGGTGLGEQYV.

This clone was detected a few times. The chain combines TRBV4-1 with TRBJ1-2, with 8 bases identical to TRBD1. V trimming: 0 bases; J trimming: 4 bases; junction bases outside the gene matches: 7. Germline V gives CDR1 MGHRA, CDR2 YSYEKL. This CDR3 region has 16 residues. The CDR3 protein is CASSQDRQDRAYGYTF. In DNA, the CDR3 is TGCGCCAGCAGCCAAGATAGACAGGACAGGGCCTATGGCTACACCTTC.

This clone was detected only a few times. CDR3 residues: CASSFRLAGRASDTQYF. CDR3 DNA: TGTGCCAGCAGCTTTCGACTAGCGGGGCGAGCCTCGGATACGCAGTATTTT. The chain carries TRBV11-2 and TRBJ2-3; 11 bases match TRBD2. The junction had 11 bases not matched to a gene; V was cut back by 3 bases and J by 6 bases. The CDR3 has 17 amino acids. CDR1 is SGHAT, CDR2 FQNNGV, per germline.

The rearrangement joins TRBV6-6 to TRBJ1-6; D gene unclear. Germline V gene data show CDR1 as MNHNY and CDR2 as SVGAGI (reference sequence). The germline V and J ends were trimmed by 6 bases and 6 bases, with 18 bases remaining between them. The CDR3 sequence is 16 residues long. CDR3 in DNA: TGTGCCAGCAGCCTAACCCACGTCAACCTTAATTCACCCCTCCACTTT. Translating gives CASSLTHVNLNSPLHF.

The chain uses TRBV7-2 and TRBJ2-4, with D maybe TRBD2 (6 bases). V dropped 4 bases and J dropped 1 base, with 8 bases sitting between them. The CDR3 extends over 14 amino acids. CDR1 is SGHTA and CDR2 is FQGNSA in the germline V gene. The CDR3 loop reads CASSSGTAKNIQYF. The CDR3 nucleotides are TGTGCCAGCAGCTCAGGGACTGCCAAAAACATTCAGTACTTC.

This chain joins TRBV27 and TRBJ2-7; perhaps TRBD1 as D (6 bases). From germline, CDR1 is MNHEY and CDR2 SMNVEV (reference sequence). The V and J ends lost 3 bases and 5 bases respectively, with 11 bases between them. This CDR3 contains 13 residues. CDR3 residues: CASSFGTFNEQYF. The CDR3 nucleotides read TGTGCCAGCAGTTTCGGGACATTTAACGAGCAGTACTTC.

The chain uses TRBV5-1 and TRBJ2-1; TRBD1 is a possible D gene (7 bases). V lost 4 bases and J 7 bases, leaving 18 bases between the germline ends. The length of the CDR3 is 15 residues. Germline CDR1 SGHRS, CDR2 YFSETQ. The chain's CDR3 is CASSLTRQGGNEQFF. The CDR3 region has the DNA TGCGCCAGCAGCCTAACCCGCCAGGGGGGTAATGAGCAGTTCTTC.

The sample holds one count of this clone. The chain links TRBV4-1 to TRBJ1-5; possible D gene TRBD1, 6 bases. The V end lost 1 base, the J end lost 3 bases, and 7 bases lay between the germline ends. Germline assignment: CDR1 MGHRA and CDR2 YSYEKL. This CDR3 has 14 amino acids. CDR3 DNA: TGCGCCAGCAGCCAAGGGGACACCAATCAGCCCCAGCATTTT. This codes for CASSQGDTNQPQHF.

This clone was counted a few times. CDR3 sequence: CASSPQTGQPQHF. DNA for the CDR3: TGTGCCAGCAGCCCACAAACGGGTCAGCCCCAGCATTTT. V is TRBV16 and J is TRBJ1-5; the D is unclear. Trimming pared 4 bases from V and 6 bases from J, leaving 10 bases between. This CDR3 spans 13 amino acids. The germline V gene encodes CDR1 KGHSY and CDR2 FQNENV.

The V and J genes are TRBV18 and TRBJ2-1; D is unclear. Per germline, CDR1 KGHSH and CDR2 LQKENI. V was clipped by 3 bases and J by 8 bases, with 5 bases between them. The CDR3 is 11 residues long. CDR3 coding DNA: TGTGCCAGCTCACCGGGCGATGAGCAGTTCTTC. Translated: CASSPGDEQFF.

Concerning this clone: The junction differs from germline at one of its ends, possibly a read error. This sequence joins TRBV7-7 and TRBJ1-4; no clear D gene. This CDR3 has 14 amino acids. The germline V gene has CDR1 SSHAT and CDR2 FNYEAQ (reference sequence). The CDR3 sequence: CASSLNSRSEKLFF. The CDR3 region has the DNA TGTGCTAGCAGCTTAAACAGTCGCAGTGAAAAACTGTTTTTT.

This rearrangement joins TRBV6-5 to TRBJ2-7; the match to TRBD1 covers 7 bases. J gave up 1 base and V 2 bases, and 5 bases lay outside the gene matches. Germline CDR1 MNHEY, CDR2 SVGAGI. The CDR3 contains 15 residues. CDR3 amino acids: CASSYRDSYSYEQYF. The DNA for the CDR3 is TGTGCCAGCAGTTACCGGGACAGCTATTCCTACGAGCAGTACTTC.

The chain uses TRBV2 and TRBJ1-2; D remains ambiguous. This CDR3 comprises 11 residues. The V end was cut by 4 bases, the J end by 4 bases, with 4 bases between. The germline V gene has CDR1 SNHLY and CDR2 FYNNEI. The CDR3 DNA reads as TGTGCCAGCAGTGTAATCTATGGCTACACCTTC. Translated, it gives CASSVIYGYTF.